This T cell receptor (beta chain) emerged from a study of T cells after yellow fever vaccination. On the study more broadly: Fractions of low cell number were prepared using SMART-Seq v4 Ultra Low Input.

General study results and limits: Clones that expanded after primary vaccination mostly reappeared after the booster (less than 98% CD4, 88% CD8).

Germline values: CDR1 SGHNT, CDR2 YYREEE (reference sequence). V shed 3 bases and J 5 bases; nucleotides not matched to a gene: 9. This CDR3 has 15 amino acids. A 5'RACE template-switching step, the method used to make TCR cDNA, added a universal primer site and UMIs. TCRdb fed the 5' RACE reads into MiXCR, producing one record per CDR3 protein. Here the sample spans approximately 350,000 distinct CDR3 sequences, 9.5% to 13% being singletons. Notes on this clonotype: The target antigen is unknown.

This rearrangement joins TRBV5-4 to TRBJ2-5; 8 bases agree with TRBD2. This receptor was identified in a man younger than 35 who received the YFV17D yellow fever vaccine. The starting material was PBMCs, obtained on the day of the first yellow fever vaccination. CDR3 sequence: CASSSGLAVGETQYF. CDR3 sequence (DNA): TGTGCCAGCAGCTCAGGACTAGCCGTCGGGGAGACCCAGTACTTC. Drawing the rest from reference TRBV5-4 and TRBJ2-5, the complete variable domain is ETGVTQSPTHLIKTRGQQVTLRCSSQSGHNTVSWYQQALGQGPQFIFQYYREEENGRGNFPPRFSGLQFPNYSSELNVNALELDDSALYLCASSSGLAVGETQYFGPGTRLLVL.